This T cell receptor beta chain was captured in a study of blood T cell repertoires in COVID-19. Germline V gives CDR1 SGHRS, CDR2 YFSETQ. Trimming stripped 4 bases from V and 4 bases from J, with 20 bases between. The CDR3 covers 16 residues. Some clones are missing from TCRdb's copy, which holds only in-frame ones; the method was immunoSEQ multiplex PCR. The data contain tens of thousands of clones, roughly 89% of them singletons. The TCR originated in a woman aged 80 or over with acute or convalescent COVID-19. The V call is TRBV5-1, the J call TRBJ1-2; possibly TRBD1 for D (6 bases). The sequencing input was peripheral blood. The CDR3 region is CASSPADSSISYGYTF. The CDR3, as DNA: TGCGCCAGCAGCCCGGCGGACAGTTCCATTAGCTATGGCTACACCTTC. Supplemented by reference TRBV5-1 and TRBJ1-2, the full variable domain reads KAGVTQTPRYLIKTRGQQVTLSCSPISGHRSVSWYQQTPGQGLQFLFEYFSETQRNKGNFPGRFSGRQFSNSRSEMNVSTLELGDSALYLCASSPADSSISYGYTFGSGTRLTVV.